This T cell receptor (beta chain) was documented in a study of OX40 agonist ivuxolimab in advanced cancers. General study findings and limits: CD8+ T cells (on average) carried more expanded clones than CD4+ T cells. At 0.1 to 3.0 mg/kg and by week 6, clonal expansion occurred in CD4+ and CD8+ blood T cells.

Sequencing used immunoSEQ multiplex PCR; TCRdb keeps in-frame clones, though not all of them. The data show 45,000 to 50,000 clones, approximately 91% seen once. Germline CDR1 SGHAT, CDR2 FQNNGV. The V segment lost 2 bases and the J segment 0 bases; nucleotides outside the gene matches: 1. The CDR3 consists of 15 residues. In regard to this clone: Its specificity is not known.

The receptor comes from an adult with an advanced solid tumor such as melanoma, head and neck, liver or kidney cancer. The sample here was CD4+ or CD8+ T cells sorted from blood, taken in a trial of the OX40 agonist ivuxolimab. V is TRBV11-2 and J is TRBJ2-1, with 7 bases that match TRBD1. CDR3 coding DNA: TGTGCCAGCAGCTTATGGGACAGCTCCTACAATGAGCAGTTCTTC. Translated: CASSLWDSSYNEQFF.